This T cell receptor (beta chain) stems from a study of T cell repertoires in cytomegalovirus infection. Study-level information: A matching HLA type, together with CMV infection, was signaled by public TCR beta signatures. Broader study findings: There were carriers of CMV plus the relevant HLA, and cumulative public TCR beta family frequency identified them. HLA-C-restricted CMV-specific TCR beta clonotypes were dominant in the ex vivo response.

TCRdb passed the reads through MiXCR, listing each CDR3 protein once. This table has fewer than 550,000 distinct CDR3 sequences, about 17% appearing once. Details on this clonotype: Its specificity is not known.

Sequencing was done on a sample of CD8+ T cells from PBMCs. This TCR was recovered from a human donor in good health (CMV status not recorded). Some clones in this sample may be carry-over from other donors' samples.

The CDR3 bases are TGTGCCAGCCGGACAGCCAGATCGGGAGGTGAGCAGTTCTTC. Its protein product is CASRTARSGGEQFF. The gene calls are TRBV28 and TRBJ2-1, with a possible D match to TRBD2 (7 bases). Germline V gives CDR1 MDHEN, CDR2 SYDVKM. The CDR3 has 14 residues. V was trimmed by 8 bases and J by 9 bases, leaving 20 bases between them.